Listed below are T cell receptor beta chains from one sample, sequenced in a study of blood T cell repertoires in COVID-19. Assay: immunoSEQ multiplex PCR; the TCRdb copy retains only in-frame clones and omits some. Here the sample spans about 87,000 clones, around 86% being singletons. The sequenced material came from peripheral blood. The receptors were sampled from a woman aged 80 or over with acute or convalescent COVID-19. CDR3s leave out the opening cysteine and the closing phenylalanine or tryptophan.

j_call: TRBJ2-7
v_call: TRBV30
cdr3_aa: AWTGGTYEQY

j_call: TRBJ2-3
v_call: TRBV18
cdr3_aa: ASSQPSTDTQY

j_call: TRBJ2-7
v_call: TRBV5-5
cdr3_aa: ASSWGQGSYEQY

j_call: TRBJ1-4
v_call: TRBV3-1/TRBV3-2
cdr3_aa: ASSQDRSRGEKLF

j_call: TRBJ1-1
v_call: TRBV5-1
cdr3_aa: ASSLEGPFTEAF

j_call: TRBJ2-3
v_call: TRBV27
cdr3_aa: ASSTPRSSGGGDTQY

j_call: TRBJ2-5
v_call: TRBV15
cdr3_aa: ATSRDRAGETQY

j_call: TRBJ1-1
v_call: TRBV6-1
cdr3_aa: ASSEQGLVTEAF

j_call: TRBJ2-2
v_call: TRBV10-3
cdr3_aa: AVSRGTANTGELF

j_call: TRBJ1-1
v_call: TRBV10-2
cdr3_aa: ASSDYFHKNTEAF

j_call: TRBJ2-7
v_call: TRBV18
cdr3_aa: ASSPLTRTGPYEQY

j_call: TRBJ2-3
v_call: TRBV6-5
cdr3_aa: ASSYPGAYTQY

j_call: TRBJ1-6
v_call: TRBV30
cdr3_aa: AWRLNNSPLH

j_call: TRBJ1-2
v_call: TRBV19
cdr3_aa: ASSRPSRDIPGYT

j_call: TRBJ1-5
v_call: TRBV7-8
cdr3_aa: ASSLRDSLNQPQH

j_call: TRBJ1-2
v_call: TRBV15
cdr3_aa: ATAPGQGSYGYT

j_call: TRBJ2-1
v_call: TRBV27
cdr3_aa: ASRGGLGPYNEQF

j_call: TRBJ1-2
v_call: TRBV5-6
cdr3_aa: ASSRIFPTVNYGYT

j_call: TRBJ1-4
v_call: TRBV28
cdr3_aa: ASSPGTGVGKLF

j_call: TRBJ2-3
v_call: TRBV18
cdr3_aa: ASSRTSATDTQY

j_call: TRBJ1-1
v_call: TRBV20-1
cdr3_aa: SAASNTEAF

j_call: TRBJ2-1
v_call: TRBV4-2
cdr3_aa: ASSHATSGGMNEQF

j_call: TRBJ1-1
v_call: TRBV5-6
cdr3_aa: ASSPFGTADTEAF

j_call: TRBJ2-2
v_call: TRBV13
cdr3_aa: ASSGGAVTNTGELF

j_call: TRBJ2-7
v_call: TRBV28
cdr3_aa: ASREAYEQY

j_call: TRBJ2-7
v_call: TRBV4-2
cdr3_aa: ASSQDKGPYEQY

j_call: TRBJ2-2
v_call: TRBV2
cdr3_aa: ASSATFSGGANTGELF

j_call: TRBJ2-4
v_call: TRBV19
cdr3_aa: ASSLSGTIQY

j_call: TRBJ1-5
v_call: TRBV7-8
cdr3_aa: ASSPSTGLNQPQH